The entry below describes one T cell receptor (beta chain). The data stem from a study of blood T cell repertoires in COVID-19. Background on the study: Samples taken during acute and convalescent COVID-19 were collected in the United States, Italy and Spain.

TCRdb's table, derived via immunoSEQ multiplex PCR, lists solely in-frame clones and lacks some. Here the sample spans about 68,000 clones, about nine tenths being singletons. Germline CDR1 is DFQATT and CDR2 is SNEGSKA (reference sequence). This CDR3 spans 14 amino acids. Trimming shortened V by 3 bases and J by 2 bases, and 13 bases separated the two germline ends. The chain is built from TRBV20-1 and TRBJ1-2; D might be TRBD1 (5 bases). This sequence originates from a young man with acute or convalescent COVID-19. Material: peripheral blood. CDR3 bases: TGCAGTGCTAGTCCCCCCAGGGCGAACTATGGCTACACCTTC. This translates into CSASPPRANYGYTF.